This TCR beta chain derives from a study of cytomegalovirus exposure and HLA in healthy donors. The trim removed 8 bases at V and 3 bases at J, leaving 4 bases unmatched. Looked up from germline, CDR1 is PRHDT and CDR2 is FYEKMQ (reference sequence). The CDR3 is 14 amino acids. Notes on this clone: Its specificity is unknown.

The study ran its PCR with 60 Vbeta and 13 Jbeta primers. Clones were sequenced by immunoSEQ multiplex PCR, and TCRdb holds only the in-frame ones, with some missing. The sample has 120,000 to 150,000 clones, 75% to 80% seen once. Notes on the study in general: Rare TCR sequences predominated, though certain public TCRs were found in many donors.

This clonotype originated in a woman aged 40 to 55 in good health and CMV-seropositive. V and J are TRBV13 and TRBJ1-3; 10 bases map to TRBD1. The sample was PBMCs. CDR3 residues: CASRDRGFGNTIYF. The CDR3 DNA sequence: TGTGCCAGCCGGGACAGGGGTTTTGGAAACACCATATATTTT. Full variable domain (outside the CDR3, taken from reference TRBV13 and TRBJ1-3): AAGVIQSPRHLIKEKRETATLKCYPIPRHDTVYWYQQGPGQDPQFLISFYEKMQSDKGSIPDRFSAQQFSDYHSELNMSSLELGDSALYFCASRDRGFGNTIYFGEGSWLTVV.